This T cell receptor (beta chain) appears in the sequencing data of a study of cytomegalovirus exposure and HLA in healthy donors. The PCR employed 60 Vbeta primers together with 13 Jbeta primers. Sequenced by immunoSEQ multiplex PCR; TCRdb stores in-frame clones only, minus some. The data hold around 200,000 clones, with roughly 80% observed a single time. Per germline, CDR1 GTSNPN and CDR2 SVGIG (reference sequence). This CDR3 has 13 amino acids. The germline V and J ends were trimmed by 2 bases and 1 base, with 8 bases remaining between them. Whole-study findings and limits: Presence/absence analyses assumed roughly uniform sequencing depth across donors, which may not hold. Sequencing artifact likely explains a cluster of highly shared sequence variants. Segments of the TCR beta V type were, in most cases, productive about 87% or about 30% of the time in an earlier analysis. TCR beta sequences numbering roughly 16,000 were associated with HLA alleles at 0.05 false discovery rate in a later analysis.

A remark on this clone: Its specificity is not known.

The chain recombines TRBV30 with TRBJ1-1, with D possibly TRBD1 on 6 matching bases. The sequencing input was PBMCs. The receptor was derived from a girl under 18 in good health and CMV-seronegative. The CDR3 nucleotides are TGTGCCTGGAGTTTCAGGGGGAACACTGAAGCTTTCTTT. As protein: CAWSFRGNTEAFF. Variable domain in full (rest from reference TRBV30 and TRBJ1-1): SQTIHQWPATLVQPVGSPLSLECTVEGTSNPNLYWYRQAAGRGLQLLFYSVGIGQISSEVPQNLSASRPQDRQFILSSKKLLLSDSGFYLCAWSFRGNTEAFFGQGTRLTVV.